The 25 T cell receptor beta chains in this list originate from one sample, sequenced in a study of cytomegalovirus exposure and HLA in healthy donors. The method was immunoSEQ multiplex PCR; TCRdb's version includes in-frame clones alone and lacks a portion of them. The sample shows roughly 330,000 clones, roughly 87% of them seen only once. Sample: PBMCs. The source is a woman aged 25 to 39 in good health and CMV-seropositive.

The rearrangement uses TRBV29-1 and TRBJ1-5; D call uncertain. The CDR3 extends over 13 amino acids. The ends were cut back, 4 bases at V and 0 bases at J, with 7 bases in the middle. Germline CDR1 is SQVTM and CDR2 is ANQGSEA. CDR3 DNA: TGCAGCGTTGGAGAAAATAGCAATCAGCCCCAGCATTTT. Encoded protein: CSVGENSNQPQHF.

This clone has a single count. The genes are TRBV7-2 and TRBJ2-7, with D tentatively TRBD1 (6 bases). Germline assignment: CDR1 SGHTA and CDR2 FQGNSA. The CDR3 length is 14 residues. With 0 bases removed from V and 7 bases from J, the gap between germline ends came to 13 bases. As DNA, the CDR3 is TGTGCCAGCAGCTTAGCCTTTTCCGGGACAGAGCAGTACTTC. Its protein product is CASSLAFSGTEQYF. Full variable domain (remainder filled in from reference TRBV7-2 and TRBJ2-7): GAGVSQSPSNKVTEKGKDVELRCDPISGHTALYWYRQSLGQGLEFLIYFQGNSAPDKSGLPSDRFSAERTGGSVSTLTIQRTQQEDSAVYLCASSLAFSGTEQYFGPGTRLTVT.

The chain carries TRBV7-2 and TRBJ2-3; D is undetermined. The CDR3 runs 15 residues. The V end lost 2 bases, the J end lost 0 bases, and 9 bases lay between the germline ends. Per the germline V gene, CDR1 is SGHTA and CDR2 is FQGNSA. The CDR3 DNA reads TGTGCCAGCAGCTTAACGAGCACGAGCACAGATACGCAGTATTTT. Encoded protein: CASSLTSTSTDTQYF.

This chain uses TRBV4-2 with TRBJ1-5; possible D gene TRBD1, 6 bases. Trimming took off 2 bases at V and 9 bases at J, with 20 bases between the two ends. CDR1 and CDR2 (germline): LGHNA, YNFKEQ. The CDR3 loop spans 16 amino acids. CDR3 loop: CASSQPGAGLGRPQHF. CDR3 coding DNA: TGTGCCAGCAGCCAACCGGGGGCGGGATTGGGACGGCCCCAGCATTTT.

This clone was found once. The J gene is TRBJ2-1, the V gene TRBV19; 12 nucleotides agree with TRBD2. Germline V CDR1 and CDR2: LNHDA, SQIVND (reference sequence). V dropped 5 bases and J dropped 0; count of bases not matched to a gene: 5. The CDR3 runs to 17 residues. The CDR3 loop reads CASSVTSGSHSYNEQFF. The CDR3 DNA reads TGTGCCAGTAGTGTGACTAGCGGGAGCCACTCCTACAATGAGCAGTTCTTC.

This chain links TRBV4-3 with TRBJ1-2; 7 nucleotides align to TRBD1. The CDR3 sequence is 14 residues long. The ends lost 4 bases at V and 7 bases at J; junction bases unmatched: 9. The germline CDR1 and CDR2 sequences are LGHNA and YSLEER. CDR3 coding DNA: TGCGCCAGCAGCCGGGACAGCAGTGTTTCTGGCTACACCTTC. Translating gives CASSRDSSVSGYTF.

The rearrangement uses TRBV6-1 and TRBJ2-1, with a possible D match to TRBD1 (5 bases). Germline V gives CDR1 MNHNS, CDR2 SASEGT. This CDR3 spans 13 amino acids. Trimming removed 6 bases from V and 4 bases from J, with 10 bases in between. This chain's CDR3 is CASRGRTYNEQFF. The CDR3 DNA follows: TGTGCCAGCAGAGGGCGGACATACAATGAGCAGTTCTTC.

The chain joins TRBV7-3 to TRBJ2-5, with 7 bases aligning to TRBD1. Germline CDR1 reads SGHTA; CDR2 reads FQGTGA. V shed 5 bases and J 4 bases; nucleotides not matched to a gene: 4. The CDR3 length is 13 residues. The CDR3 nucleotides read TGTGCCAGCAGCACAGGGGTTGGAGAGACCCAGTACTTC. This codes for CASSTGVGETQYF.

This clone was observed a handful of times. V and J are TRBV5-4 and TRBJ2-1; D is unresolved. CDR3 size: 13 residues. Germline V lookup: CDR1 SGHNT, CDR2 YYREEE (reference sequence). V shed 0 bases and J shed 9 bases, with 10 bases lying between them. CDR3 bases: TGTGCCAGCAGCTTGGAAGTATTCGGTGAGCAGTTCTTC. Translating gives CASSLEVFGEQFF.

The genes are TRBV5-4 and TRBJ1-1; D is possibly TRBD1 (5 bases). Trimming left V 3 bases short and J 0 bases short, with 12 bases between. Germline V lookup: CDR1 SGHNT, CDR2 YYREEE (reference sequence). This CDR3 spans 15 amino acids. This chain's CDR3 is CASSSEGRLNTEAFF. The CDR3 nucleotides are TGTGCCAGCAGCTCCGAGGGGCGACTGAACACTGAAGCTTTCTTT.

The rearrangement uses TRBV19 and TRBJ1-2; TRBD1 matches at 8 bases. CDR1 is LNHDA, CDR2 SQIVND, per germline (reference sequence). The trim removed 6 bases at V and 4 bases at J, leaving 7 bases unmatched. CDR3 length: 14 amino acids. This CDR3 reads CASRPGGSFYGYTF. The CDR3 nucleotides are TGTGCCAGTAGGCCAGGGGGCTCCTTCTATGGCTACACCTTC.

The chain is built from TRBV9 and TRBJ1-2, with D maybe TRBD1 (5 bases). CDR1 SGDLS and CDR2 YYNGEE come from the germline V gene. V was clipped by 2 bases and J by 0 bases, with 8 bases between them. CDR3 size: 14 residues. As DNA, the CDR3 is TGTGCCAGCAGCGTCCAGGGCTCTAACTATGGCTACACCTTC. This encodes CASSVQGSNYGYTF.

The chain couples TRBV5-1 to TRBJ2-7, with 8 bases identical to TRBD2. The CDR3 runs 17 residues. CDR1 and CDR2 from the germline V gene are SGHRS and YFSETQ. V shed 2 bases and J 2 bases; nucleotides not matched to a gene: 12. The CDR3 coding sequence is TGCGCCAGCAGCTTATCCCTGGTGGTAGCGGGACCCTACGAGCAGTACTTC. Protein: CASSLSLVVAGPYEQYF. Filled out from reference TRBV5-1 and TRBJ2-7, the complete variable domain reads KAGVTQTPRYLIKTRGQQVTLSCSPISGHRSVSWYQQTPGQGLQFLFEYFSETQRNKGNFPGRFSGRQFSNSRSEMNVSTLELGDSALYLCASSLSLVVAGPYEQYFGPGTRLTVT.

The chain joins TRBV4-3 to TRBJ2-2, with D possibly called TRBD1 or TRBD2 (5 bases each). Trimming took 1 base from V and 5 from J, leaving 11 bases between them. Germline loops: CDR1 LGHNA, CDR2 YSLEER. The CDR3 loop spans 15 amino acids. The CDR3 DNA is TGCGCCAGCAGCCAAGTTCGTTGGGGGACCGGGGAGCTGTTTTTT. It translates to CASSQVRWGTGELFF.

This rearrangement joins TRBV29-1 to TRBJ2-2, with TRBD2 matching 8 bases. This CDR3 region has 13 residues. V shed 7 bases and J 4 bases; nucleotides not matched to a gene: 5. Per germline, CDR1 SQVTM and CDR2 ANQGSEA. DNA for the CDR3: TGCAGCGGGACCGGGACTAGCACCGGGGAGCTGTTTTTT. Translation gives CSGTGTSTGELFF.

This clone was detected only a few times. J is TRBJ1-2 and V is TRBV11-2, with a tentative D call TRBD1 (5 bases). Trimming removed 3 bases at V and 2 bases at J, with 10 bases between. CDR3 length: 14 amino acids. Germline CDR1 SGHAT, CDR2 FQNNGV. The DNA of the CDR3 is TGTGCCAGCAGCTTGGGGGGATCCAACTATGGCTACACCTTC. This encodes CASSLGGSNYGYTF.

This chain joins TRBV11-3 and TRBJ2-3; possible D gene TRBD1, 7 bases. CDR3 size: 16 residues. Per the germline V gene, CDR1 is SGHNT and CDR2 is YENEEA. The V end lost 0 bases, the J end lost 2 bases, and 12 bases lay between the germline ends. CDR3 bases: TGTGCCAGCAGCTTAGATGGAGGGACAGCCACAGATACGCAGTATTTT. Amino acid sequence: CASSLDGGTATDTQYF.

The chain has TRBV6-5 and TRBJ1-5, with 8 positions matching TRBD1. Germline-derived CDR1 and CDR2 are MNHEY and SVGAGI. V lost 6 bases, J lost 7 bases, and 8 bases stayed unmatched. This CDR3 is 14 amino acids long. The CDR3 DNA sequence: TGTGCCAGCAGCTACGACAGGGGAGGGCAGCCCCAGCATTTT. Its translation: CASSYDRGGQPQHF.

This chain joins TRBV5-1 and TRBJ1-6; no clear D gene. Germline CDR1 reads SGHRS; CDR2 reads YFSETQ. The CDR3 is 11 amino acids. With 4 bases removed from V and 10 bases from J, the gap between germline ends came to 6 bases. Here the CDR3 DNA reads TGCGCCAGCAGCGGGGAGTCACCCCTCCACTTT. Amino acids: CASSGESPLHF.

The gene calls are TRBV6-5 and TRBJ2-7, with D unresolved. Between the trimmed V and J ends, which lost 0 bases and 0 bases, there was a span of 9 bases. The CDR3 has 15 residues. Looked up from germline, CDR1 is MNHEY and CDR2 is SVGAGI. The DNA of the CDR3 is TGTGCCAGCAGTTACTCGGAGATTTCCTCCTACGAGCAGTACTTC. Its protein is CASSYSEISSYEQYF.

The CDR3 protein is CASSSPREGDTQYF. Written as DNA, the CDR3 is TGTGCCAGCAGCTCCCCCCGGGAGGGAGATACGCAGTATTTT. This chain uses TRBV7-3 with TRBJ2-3; 8 nucleotides align to TRBD2. CDR1 is SGHTA, CDR2 FQGTGA, per germline. The ends lost 4 bases at V and 5 bases at J; junction bases unmatched: 5. This CDR3 has 14 amino acids.

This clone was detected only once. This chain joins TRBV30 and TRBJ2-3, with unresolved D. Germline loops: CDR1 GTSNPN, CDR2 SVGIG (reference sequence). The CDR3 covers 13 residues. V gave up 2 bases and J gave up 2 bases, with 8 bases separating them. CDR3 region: CAWSLVPTDTQYF. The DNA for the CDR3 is TGTGCCTGGAGTTTGGTCCCCACAGATACGCAGTATTTT.

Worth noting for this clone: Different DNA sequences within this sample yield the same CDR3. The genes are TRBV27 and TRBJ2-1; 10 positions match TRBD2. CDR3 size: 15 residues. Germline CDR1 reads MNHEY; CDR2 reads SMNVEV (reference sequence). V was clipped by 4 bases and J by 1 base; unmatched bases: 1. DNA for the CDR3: TGTGCCAGCAGTTCTAGCGGGAGTTCCTACAATGAGCAGTTCTTC. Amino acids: CASSSSGSSYNEQFF.

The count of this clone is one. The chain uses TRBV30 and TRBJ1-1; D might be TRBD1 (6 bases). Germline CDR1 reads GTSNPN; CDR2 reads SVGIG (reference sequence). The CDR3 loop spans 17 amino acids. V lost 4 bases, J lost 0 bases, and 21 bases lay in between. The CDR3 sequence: CAWTTQGNPLMNTEAFF. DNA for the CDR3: TGTGCCTGGACCACCCAGGGGAACCCGCTCATGAACACTGAAGCTTTCTTT.

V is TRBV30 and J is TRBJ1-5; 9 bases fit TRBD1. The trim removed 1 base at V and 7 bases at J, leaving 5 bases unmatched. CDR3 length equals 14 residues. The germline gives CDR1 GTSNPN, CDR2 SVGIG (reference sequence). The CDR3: CAWSGTGTGQPQHF. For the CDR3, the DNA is TGTGCCTGGAGTGGGACCGGGACAGGGCAGCCCCAGCATTTT.